The 14 T cell receptor beta chains presented below share a single source sample, sequenced in a study of cytomegalovirus exposure and HLA in healthy donors. Primers: 60 Vbeta forward and 13 Jbeta reverse. Some clones are missing from TCRdb's copy, which holds only in-frame ones; the method was immunoSEQ multiplex PCR. The table shows some 170,000 clones, with approximately 84% occurring only once. Material: PBMCs. The receptor source for this set is a female donor in good health and CMV-seronegative.

The rearrangement joins TRBV11-3 to TRBJ1-4; no clear D. The germline CDR1 and CDR2 sequences are SGHNT and YENEEA. CDR3 length equals 15 residues. Trimming took 4 bases from V and 4 from J, leaving 13 bases between them. The DNA for the CDR3 is TGTGCCAGCAGCTCCCCGACACCGTATAATGAAAAACTGTTTTTT. Amino acid sequence: CASSSPTPYNEKLFF. Based on the CDR3 plus reference TRBV11-3 and TRBJ1-4, the full variable domain is EAGVVQSPRYKIIEKKQPVAFWCNPISGHNTLYWYLQNLGQGPELLIRYENEEAVDDSQLPKDRFSAERLKGVDSTLKIQPAELGDSAVYLCASSSPTPYNEKLFFGSGTQLSVL.

The chain carries TRBV7-8 and TRBJ2-3, with 8 bases fitting TRBD2. Germline trimming cut 1 base from V and 3 bases from J; bases unmatched to any gene: 15. The CDR3 length is 19 residues. Germline CDR1 SGHVS, CDR2 FQNEAQ. The CDR3 spells CASSLVIGNSGKSTDTQYF. The CDR3 nucleotides read TGTGCCAGCAGCTTAGTAATTGGAAATAGCGGGAAGTCTACAGATACGCAGTATTTT.

The CDR3 DNA reads TGTGCCAGCAGCTTGGAGCGACAGGGAGTCGGCACAGATACGCAGTATTTT. It is translated as CASSLERQGVGTDTQYF. The chain is built from TRBV5-6 and TRBJ2-3, with 7 nucleotides matching TRBD1. The V segment lost 0 bases and the J segment 1 base; nucleotides outside the gene matches: 8. The germline gives CDR1 SGHDT, CDR2 YYEEEE. CDR3 size: 17 residues.

The genes are TRBV4-2 and TRBJ2-1; 8 nucleotides agree with TRBD1. CDR1 LGHNA and CDR2 YNFKEQ come from the germline V gene. This CDR3 comprises 14 residues. J was trimmed by 6 bases and V by 0 bases; bases with no gene match: 1. DNA of the CDR3: TGTGCCAGCAGCCAAGAACAGGGGGTCAATGAGCAGTTCTTC. Translation: CASSQEQGVNEQFF.

CDR3 nucleotide sequence: TGTGCCAGCAGCCGGGACAGGTGGTACGAGCAGTACTTC. Translation gives CASSRDRWYEQYF. The chain is built from TRBV7-8 and TRBJ2-7, with 8 bases identical to TRBD1. V lost 5 bases, J lost 4 bases, and 4 bases stayed unmatched. CDR1 SGHVS and CDR2 FQNEAQ come from the germline V gene. The CDR3 runs 13 residues.

The V call is TRBV30, the J call TRBJ2-7; 13 bases are shared with TRBD2. J was trimmed by 6 bases and V by 0 bases; bases with no gene match: 8. Germline CDR1 and CDR2: GTSNPN and SVGIG (reference sequence). The CDR3 extends over 16 amino acids. CDR3 protein: CAWSVSLRLAGGEQYF. The DNA of the CDR3 is TGTGCCTGGAGTGTATCCCTGAGACTAGCGGGGGGCGAGCAGTACTTC.

The table lists this clone with a few counts. V and J are TRBV7-6 and TRBJ1-1, with D perhaps matching TRBD1 (5 bases). The CDR3 consists of 16 residues. V gave up 5 bases and J gave up 1 base, with 17 bases separating them. CDR1 SGHVS and CDR2 FNYEAQ come from the germline V gene. CDR3 DNA: TGTGCCAGCAGCAGCCTCCTTCAGGGAAGGAACACTGAAGCTTTCTTT. Amino acids: CASSSLLQGRNTEAFF. The entire variable domain, with the rest obtained from reference TRBV7-6 and TRBJ1-1, is as follows: GAGVSQSPRYKVTKRGQDVALRCDPISGHVSLYWYRQALGQGPEFLTYFNYEAQQDKSGLPNDRFSAERPEGSISTLTIQRTEQRDSAMYRCASSSLLQGRNTEAFFGQGTRLTVV.

The V gene is TRBV28, the J gene TRBJ1-1, with 9 bases lining up with TRBD1. Germline V gives CDR1 MDHEN, CDR2 SYDVKM. With V trimmed by 5 bases and J by 5 bases, 6 bases remained unmatched. CDR3 length: 14 amino acids. Here the CDR3 DNA reads TGTGCCAGCAGTGAGGACAGGGGATGGACTGAAGCTTTCTTT. This translates into CASSEDRGWTEAFF.

Details on this clone: The sample has other DNA sequences that encode this CDR3 too. V and J are TRBV30 and TRBJ2-3; TRBD1 aligns across 9 bases. The CDR3 spans 15 residues. V was pared by 3 bases and J by 1 base, with 5 bases of the junction left unmatched. Germline assignment: CDR1 GTSNPN and CDR2 SVGIG (reference sequence). In DNA, the CDR3 is TGTGCCTGGAGCGAACAGGGGGCCGGCACAGATACGCAGTATTTT. Its translation is CAWSEQGAGTDTQYF.

The V call is TRBV5-6, the J call TRBJ2-7, with D maybe TRBD2 (7 bases). The CDR3 is made up of 16 amino acids. Trimming removed 3 bases at V and 7 bases at J, with 23 bases between. Germline V lookup: CDR1 SGHDT, CDR2 YYEEEE. Here the CDR3 DNA reads TGTGCCAGCAGCTGGGGGGGGCGGGTCGGGAGTCGAGAGCAGTACTTC. Translating it yields CASSWGGRVGSREQYF.

On this clone itself: The junction differs from germline at one of its ends, possibly a read error. The J gene is TRBJ2-3, the V gene TRBV4-1; D is uncertain. Germline CDR1 and CDR2: MGHRA and YSYEKL. CDR3 length equals 13 residues. The CDR3 bases are TGTGCCAGCAGCCTCACTACCACAGATACGCAGTATTTT. Amino acid sequence: CASSLTTTDTQYF.

The V gene is TRBV29-1, the J gene TRBJ2-7; possibly TRBD1 for D (5 bases). The CDR3 contains 12 residues. V shed 7 bases and J shed 3 bases, with 13 bases lying between them. Germline V gives CDR1 SQVTM, CDR2 ANQGSEA. CDR3 in DNA: TGCAGCGCTATTGACAGTTACTACGAGCAGTACTTC. Protein: CSAIDSYYEQYF.

This sequence joins TRBV6-6 and TRBJ2-4; 7 bases align to TRBD2. This CDR3 is 14 amino acids long. V trimming: 7 bases; J trimming: 3 bases; junction bases outside the gene matches: 6. Germline loops: CDR1 MNHNY, CDR2 SVGAGI (reference sequence). The CDR3 bases are TGTGCCAGCACCGCCGGACTAGACAAAAACATTCAGTACTTC. Translating gives CASTAGLDKNIQYF.

The chain has TRBV9 and TRBJ2-5; 7 nucleotides match TRBD1. Losses at the gene ends were 3 bases for V and 4 bases for J; bases not matched to a gene: 9. The germline V gene encodes CDR1 SGDLS and CDR2 YYNGEE. This CDR3 contains 15 residues. CDR3: CASSELPGTAETQYF. The CDR3 DNA is TGTGCCAGCAGCGAACTACCCGGGACAGCAGAGACCCAGTACTTC.